Listed below are T cell receptor beta chains from one sample, sequenced in a study of blood T cells in healthy people across ages. MiXCR, run by TCRdb on the 5' RACE reads, gives a single entry per CDR3 protein. The sample has about 560,000 distinct CDR3 sequences, 25% to 35% seen once. These data also formed part of another study, on T cells of mothers and their children.

Sequencing was performed on blood. These receptors all stem from a boy between 2 and 15 years old in good health. CDR3s include the opening cysteine and the closing phenylalanine or tryptophan. The D gene is left open where the match is weak. Clone size, where shown, is once, few, many, or a class for clones that have expanded.

cdr3_aa | cdr3_nt | v_call | d_call | j_call | clone_size
CASSLEPWATYEQYF | TGCGCCAGCAGCTTGGAGCCCTGGGCAACCTACGAGCAGTACTTC | TRBV5-1 | - | TRBJ2-7 | -
CASSSTPGRAETQYF | TGTGCCAGCAGCTCCACCCCGGGGAGAGCAGAGACCCAGTACTTC | TRBV7-2 | - | TRBJ2-5 | -
CASSLSRSGRASTDTQYF | TGTGCCAGCAGTTTGAGTAGGAGCGGGAGGGCTAGCACAGATACGCAGTATTTT | TRBV6-5 | TRBD2 | TRBJ2-3 | -
CASSASARGLEAFF | TGTGCCAGCAGCGCCTCAGCACGGGGTCTTGAAGCTTTCTTT | TRBV9 | - | TRBJ1-1 | -
CASSYPELPYEQYF | TGTGCCAGCAGTTACCCGGAACTCCCTTACGAGCAGTACTTC | TRBV6-2/TRBV6-3 | - | TRBJ2-7 | -
CASSGGAGIQETQYF | TGTGCCAGCAGTGGCGGAGCGGGAATACAAGAGACCCAGTACTTC | TRBV12-3/TRBV12-4 | TRBD2 | TRBJ2-5 | -
CASSLGADSTEAFF | TGCGCCAGCAGCTTGGGGGCGGACTCCACTGAAGCTTTCTTT | TRBV5-1 | - | TRBJ1-1 | few
CASSSLSGHLQETQYF | TGTGCCAGCAGTTCCTTATCGGGACACCTCCAAGAGACCCAGTACTTC | TRBV27 | - | TRBJ2-5 | few
CASSFRTGAPSGANVLTF | TGTGCCAGCAGCTTTCGGACAGGGGCCCCCTCTGGGGCCAACGTCCTGACTTTC | TRBV7-8 | TRBD1 | TRBJ2-6 | few
CASSLMGLGGELFF | TGTGCCAGCAGCTTAATGGGGTTGGGCGGGGAGCTGTTTTTT | TRBV7-8 | - | TRBJ2-2 | few
CASSVGRELELFF | TGTGCCAGCAGTGTCGGAAGGGAGCTAGAACTGTTTTTT | TRBV2 | - | TRBJ1-4 | few
CASHQGVITEAFF | TGTGCCAGTCACCAGGGGGTAATCACTGAAGCTTTCTTT | TRBV6-5 | TRBD1 | TRBJ1-1 | -
CASSPNPPSGRNWELFF | TGTGCCAGCAGCCCGAACCCTCCTAGCGGGAGGAACTGGGAGCTGTTTTTT | TRBV5-6 | TRBD2 | TRBJ2-2 | few
CASSLGAGRQETQYF | TGTGCCAGCAGCTTAGGGGCAGGGCGACAAGAGACCCAGTACTTC | TRBV7-2 | - | TRBJ2-5 | -
CAWSDRDGDNEQFF | TGTGCCTGGAGTGACCGGGACGGGGACAATGAGCAGTTCTTC | TRBV30 | - | TRBJ2-1 | -
CASSVEGSGASVLTF | TGTGCCAGCAGTGTAGAGGGCTCTGGGGCCAGCGTCCTGACTTTC | TRBV6-4 | - | TRBJ2-6 | few
CASSYLSSYNEQFF | TGTGCCAGCAGTTACCTGAGCTCCTACAATGAGCAGTTCTTC | TRBV6-2/TRBV6-3 | - | TRBJ2-1 | few
CASSRLGHDSYEQYF | TGTGCCAGCAGTAGATTAGGACATGACTCCTACGAGCAGTACTTC | TRBV2 | - | TRBJ2-7 | few
CASTLSRSPEQFF | TGTGCCAGCACCCTCTCTAGATCACCAGAGCAGTTCTTC | TRBV2 | - | TRBJ2-1 | few
CASSWGADTQYF | TGTGCCAGCAGTTGGGGGGCAGATACGCAGTATTTT | TRBV25-1 | - | TRBJ2-3 | few
CSAEGETQYF | TGCAGCGCGGAAGGAGAGACCCAGTACTTC | TRBV29-1 | - | TRBJ2-5 | few
CASRAGAGRTYNEQFF | TGTGCCAGCAGGGCCGGGGCTGGGAGAACCTACAATGAGCAGTTCTTC | TRBV12-3/TRBV12-4 | - | TRBJ2-1 | few
CASSSTSGGWTGELFF | TGTGCCAGCAGCTCTACTAGCGGGGGCTGGACCGGGGAGCTGTTTTTT | TRBV13 | TRBD2 | TRBJ2-2 | -
CSALSGENPAGTQYF | TGCAGTGCCCTTAGCGGGGAAAACCCCGCGGGGACCCAGTACTTC | TRBV20-1 | TRBD2 | TRBJ2-5 | -
CASRAYNEQFF | TGTGCCAGCAGGGCCTACAATGAGCAGTTCTTC | TRBV7-2 | - | TRBJ2-1 | many
CASSSSFSAYYEQYF | TGTGCCAGCAGTTCATCTTTTAGCGCTTATTACGAGCAGTACTTC | TRBV6-5 | - | TRBJ2-7 | -
CSARVFSRTEQYF | TGCAGTGCTCGGGTTTTCTCCAGGACCGAGCAGTACTTC | TRBV20-1 | - | TRBJ2-7 | few
CASSPDRRPGQPQHF | TGTGCCAGCTCACCCGACAGGCGGCCCGGTCAGCCCCAGCATTTT | TRBV18 | - | TRBJ1-5 | -
CASSFKAPLYEQYF | TGTGCCAGCAGTTTTAAAGCCCCCCTCTACGAGCAGTACTTC | TRBV6-5 | - | TRBJ2-7 | -
CASSPLGENEKLFF | TGCGCCAGCAGCCCGCTCGGGGAGAATGAAAAACTGTTTTTT | TRBV4-1 | - | TRBJ1-4 | -
CASSELNSGANVLTF | TGTGCCAGCAGTGAACTCAACTCTGGGGCCAACGTCCTGACTTTC | TRBV6-1 | - | TRBJ2-6 | -
CASSWDSSSYNEQFF | TGTGCCAGCAGTTGGGACTCTAGCTCCTACAATGAGCAGTTCTTC | TRBV6-5 | - | TRBJ2-1 | -
CASSMTGGEQYF | TGTGCCAGCAGCATGACAGGGGGCGAGCAGTACTTC | TRBV7-9 | TRBD1 | TRBJ2-7 | few
CAWSPGRTGHGYTF | TGTGCCTGGAGCCCCGGACGCACCGGGCATGGCTACACCTTC | TRBV30 | - | TRBJ1-2 | once
CASTEGQGYGYTF | TGTGCCAGTACCGAAGGGCAGGGCTATGGCTACACCTTC | TRBV19 | - | TRBJ1-2 | -
CASSQPGTAYNEQFF | TGTGCCAGCAGCCAACCTGGGACAGCCTACAATGAGCAGTTCTTC | TRBV14 | TRBD1 | TRBJ2-1 | -
CASSLRLQGRETQYF | TGTGCCAGCAGTTTACGCCTACAGGGTCGAGAGACCCAGTACTTC | TRBV28 | - | TRBJ2-5 | once